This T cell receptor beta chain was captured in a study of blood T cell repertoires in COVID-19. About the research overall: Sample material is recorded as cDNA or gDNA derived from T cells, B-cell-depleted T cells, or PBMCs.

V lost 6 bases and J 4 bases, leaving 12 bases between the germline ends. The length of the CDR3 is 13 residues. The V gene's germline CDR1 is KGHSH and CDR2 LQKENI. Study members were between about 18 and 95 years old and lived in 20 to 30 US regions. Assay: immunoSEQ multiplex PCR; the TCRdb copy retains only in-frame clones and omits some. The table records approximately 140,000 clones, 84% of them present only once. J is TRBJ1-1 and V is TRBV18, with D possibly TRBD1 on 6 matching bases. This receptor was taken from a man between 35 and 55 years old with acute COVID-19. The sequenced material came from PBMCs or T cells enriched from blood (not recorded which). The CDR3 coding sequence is TGTGCCAGCTCCCGGGGAGGGGGCACTGAAGCTTTCTTT. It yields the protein CASSRGGGTEAFF.